A selection of T cell receptor beta chains follows, all from one sample in a study of identical twins. TCRdb re-called the 5' RACE reads with MiXCR, one entry per CDR3 protein. The sample carries some 630,000 distinct CDR3 sequences, about 7.6% recorded once. The same sample was also studied in work on yellow fever vaccine responses in identical twins.

Sequenced material: PBMCs. The receptors shown here come from a woman under 30 in good health. Both conserved end residues are part of each CDR3. D genes are given only for firm matches. The size of a clone is reported for some rows only, either as once, few or many, or as a class for expanded clones.

j_call	v_call	clone_size	d_call	cdr3_aa	cdr3_nt
TRBJ2-3	TRBV7-9	many	.	CASSSLFTDTQYF	TGTGCCAGCAGCTCTCTCTTTACAGATACGCAGTATTTT
TRBJ2-7	TRBV6-2/TRBV6-3	many	.	CASSYQPGPPEKYF	TGTGCCAGCAGTTACCAACCGGGCCCCCCGGAGAAGTACTTC
TRBJ2-1	TRBV11-2	.	.	CASSPSRTRATPYNEQFF	TGTGCCAGCAGCCCCAGTCGTACACGGGCAACGCCCTACAATGAGCAGTTCTTC
TRBJ1-2	TRBV6-1	few	.	CASSQPDLLGYTF	TGTGCCAGCAGTCAGCCAGATCTATTGGGCTACACCTTC
TRBJ2-1	TRBV24-1	.	TRBD2	CATSDSTSGSLDNEQFF	TGTGCCACCAGTGATTCGACTAGCGGGAGTCTCGACAATGAGCAGTTCTTC
TRBJ2-5	TRBV20-1	.	.	CSARDVRGETQYF	TGCAGTGCTAGAGATGTTAGGGGGGAGACCCAGTACTTC
TRBJ2-3	TRBV12-3/TRBV12-4	few	.	CASRYTIADNTDTQYF	TGTGCCAGCAGATACACCATAGCGGATAACACAGATACGCAGTATTTT
TRBJ2-7	TRBV12-3/TRBV12-4	many	.	CASRFLGAVEQYF	TGTGCCAGCAGGTTCCTTGGGGCCGTCGAGCAGTACTTC
TRBJ2-7	TRBV6-5	many	.	CASSYSTVISYEQYF	TGTGCCAGCAGTTACTCGACCGTAATCTCCTACGAGCAGTACTTC
TRBJ2-1	TRBV12-3/TRBV12-4	.	.	CASSAGRRNEQFF	TGTGCCAGCAGTGCAGGGCGCCGGAATGAGCAGTTCTTC
TRBJ2-2	TRBV7-9	.	.	CASSLAGRSTGELFF	TGTGCCAGCAGCTTAGCCGGCAGGTCGACCGGGGAGCTGTTTTTT
TRBJ1-1	TRBV10-3	many	.	CAISEGGMNTEAFF	TGTGCCATCAGTGAAGGAGGAATGAACACTGAAGCTTTCTTT
TRBJ2-1	TRBV2	few	.	CASKELLGGEQFF	TGTGCCAGCAAGGAGCTCCTGGGGGGCGAGCAGTTCTTC
TRBJ2-1	TRBV11-1	.	TRBD2	CASSLAGLRGGGSYNEQFF	TGTGCCAGCAGCTTAGCGGGCCTTCGGGGGGGTGGCTCCTACAATGAGCAGTTCTTC
TRBJ1-6	TRBV7-8	many	.	CASTGASSYNSPLHF	TGTGCCAGCACGGGGGCGAGCTCCTATAATTCACCCCTCCACTTT
TRBJ1-2	TRBV25-1	few	TRBD1	CASSGQGVGGYGYTF	TGTGCCAGCAGTGGACAGGGGGTCGGTGGCTATGGCTACACCTTC
TRBJ1-1	TRBV25-1	few	TRBD1	CASSAWTGVSAFF	TGTGCCAGCAGTGCTTGGACAGGAGTATCAGCTTTCTTT
TRBJ2-2	TRBV24-1	many	.	CATGTDRITGELFF	TGTGCCACCGGAACAGACAGAATCACCGGGGAGCTGTTTTTT
TRBJ2-7	TRBV20-1	many	TRBD2	CSASIPGRNAYEQYF	TGCAGTGCTTCAATCCCCGGGAGGAACGCCTACGAGCAGTACTTC
TRBJ2-5	TRBV6-5	few	.	CASSYVQGLRETQYF	TGTGCCAGCAGTTACGTCCAGGGTTTAAGAGAGACCCAGTACTTC
TRBJ2-2	TRBV15	many	.	CATSRGTTNTGELFF	TGTGCCACCTCTCGGGGGACGACGAACACCGGGGAGCTGTTTTTT
TRBJ1-5	TRBV20-1	few	TRBD1	CSARFARTGRNQPQHF	TGCAGTGCTAGATTCGCCCGGACAGGGCGGAATCAGCCCCAGCATTTT
TRBJ1-1	TRBV10-3	many	TRBD1	CATGTGRNTEAFF	TGTGCCACGGGGACAGGGAGGAACACTGAAGCTTTCTTT
TRBJ2-6	TRBV20-1	many	.	CSASDSSGANVLTF	TGCAGTGCTAGCGACAGCTCTGGGGCCAACGTCCTGACTTTC